This TCR beta chain was found in a study of blood T cells in healthy people across ages. Notes on the study in general: Roughly linear age-related decline in beta diversity appeared, significant by age 40.

This clonotype has more than one count but fewer than ten. The antigen is undetermined. CDR3 length: 15 residues. Trimming took off 0 bases at V and 2 bases at J, with 10 bases between the two ends. Looked up from germline, CDR1 is SGDLS and CDR2 is YYNGEE. Next came a second PCR, run for about 7 to 12 cycles, which used a sample-barcoded 5' primer along with a J-beta primer mix. TCRdb used MiXCR to reprocess the 5' RACE reads, holding one entry per CDR3 protein. The data hold 1,300,000 or so distinct CDR3 sequences, with roughly 60% observed a single time. J is TRBJ2-3 and V is TRBV9; a weak D match, TRBD2 (6 bases). This receptor was identified in a man aged 18 to 29 in good health. Sequencing was carried out using blood. The CDR3 DNA is TGTGCCAGCAGCGTAGGTAGCGGTTACACAGATACGCAGTATTTT. This encodes CASSVGSGYTDTQYF.